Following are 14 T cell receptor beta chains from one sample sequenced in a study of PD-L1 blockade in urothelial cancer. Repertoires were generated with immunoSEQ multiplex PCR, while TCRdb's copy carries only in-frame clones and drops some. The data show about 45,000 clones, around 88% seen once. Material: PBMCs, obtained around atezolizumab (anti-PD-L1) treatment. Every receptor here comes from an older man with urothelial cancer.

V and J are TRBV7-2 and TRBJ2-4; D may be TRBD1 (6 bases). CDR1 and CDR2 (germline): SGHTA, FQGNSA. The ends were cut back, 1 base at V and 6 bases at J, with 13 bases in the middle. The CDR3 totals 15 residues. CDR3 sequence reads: CASSLGEGGGNIQYF. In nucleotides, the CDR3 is TGTGCCAGCAGCTTAGGAGAAGGGGGTGGAAACATTCAGTACTTC.

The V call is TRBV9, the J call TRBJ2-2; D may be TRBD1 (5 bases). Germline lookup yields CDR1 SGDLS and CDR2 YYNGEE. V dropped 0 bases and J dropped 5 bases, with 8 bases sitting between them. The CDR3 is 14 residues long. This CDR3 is CASSVGQLTGELFF. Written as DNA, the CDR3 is TGTGCCAGCAGCGTAGGACAGTTGACCGGGGAGCTGTTTTTT.

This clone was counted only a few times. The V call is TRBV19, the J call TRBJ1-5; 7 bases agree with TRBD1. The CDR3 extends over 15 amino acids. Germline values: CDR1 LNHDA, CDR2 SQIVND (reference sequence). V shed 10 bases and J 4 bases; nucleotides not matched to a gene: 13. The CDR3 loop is CATKEGWDSNQPQHF. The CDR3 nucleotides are TGTGCCACCAAAGAGGGTTGGGACAGTAATCAGCCCCAGCATTTT.

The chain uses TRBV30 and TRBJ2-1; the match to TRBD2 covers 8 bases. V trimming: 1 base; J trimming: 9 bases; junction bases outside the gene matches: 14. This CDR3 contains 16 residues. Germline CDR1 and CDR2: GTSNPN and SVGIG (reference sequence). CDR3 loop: CAWSAGTGTRSFEQFF. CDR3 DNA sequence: TGTGCCTGGAGTGCGGGGACCGGGACTAGATCATTTGAGCAGTTCTTC.

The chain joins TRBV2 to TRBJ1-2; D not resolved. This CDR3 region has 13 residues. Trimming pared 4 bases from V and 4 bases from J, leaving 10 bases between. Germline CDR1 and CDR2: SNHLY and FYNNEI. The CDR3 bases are TGTGCCAGCAGTGTCAAGGAGGCCTATGGCTACACCTTC. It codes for CASSVKEAYGYTF.

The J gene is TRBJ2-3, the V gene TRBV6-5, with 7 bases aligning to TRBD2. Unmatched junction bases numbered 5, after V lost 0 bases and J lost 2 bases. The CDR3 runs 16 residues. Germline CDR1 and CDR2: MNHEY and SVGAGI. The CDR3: CASSYSGTTITDTQYF. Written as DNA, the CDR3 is TGTGCCAGCAGTTACTCCGGGACTACAATCACAGATACGCAGTATTTT.

The CDR3 DNA reads TGTGCCAGCAGCTTGAAAGGGCGCAGGGGTGGCTACACCTTC. This encodes CASSLKGRRGGYTF. This sequence joins TRBV5-4 and TRBJ1-2, with D possibly TRBD1 on 6 matching bases. In germline, CDR1 is SGHNT, CDR2 YYREEE (reference sequence). Deletions cut 1 base from V and 7 bases from J, with 14 bases between. The CDR3 runs to 14 residues.

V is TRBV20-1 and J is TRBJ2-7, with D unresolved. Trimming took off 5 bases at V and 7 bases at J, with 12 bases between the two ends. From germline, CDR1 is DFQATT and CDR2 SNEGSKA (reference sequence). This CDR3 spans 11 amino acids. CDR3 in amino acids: CSAAPTREQYF. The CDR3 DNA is TGCAGTGCTGCCCCCACGCGGGAGCAGTACTTC.

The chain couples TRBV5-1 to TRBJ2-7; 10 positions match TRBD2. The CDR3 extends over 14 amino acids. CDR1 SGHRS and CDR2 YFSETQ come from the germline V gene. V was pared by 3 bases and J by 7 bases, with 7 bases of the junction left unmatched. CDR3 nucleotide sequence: TGCGCCAGCAGCTGGGGGCTAGCGGGAGAGGAGCAGTACTTC. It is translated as CASSWGLAGEEQYF.

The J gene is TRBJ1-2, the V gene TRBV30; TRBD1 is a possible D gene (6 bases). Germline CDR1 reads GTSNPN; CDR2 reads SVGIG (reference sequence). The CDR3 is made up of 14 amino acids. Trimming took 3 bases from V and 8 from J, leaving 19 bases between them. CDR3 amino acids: CAWSSGGRSGGYTF. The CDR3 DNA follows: TGTGCCTGGAGCTCCGGGGGGCGCAGTGGCGGCTACACCTTC.

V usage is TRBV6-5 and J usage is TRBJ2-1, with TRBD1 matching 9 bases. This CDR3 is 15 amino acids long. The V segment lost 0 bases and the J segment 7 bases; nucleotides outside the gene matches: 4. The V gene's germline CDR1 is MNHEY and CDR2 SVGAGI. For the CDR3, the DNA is TGTGCCAGCAGTTACTCAGGGACAGGGAAGAATGAGCAGTTCTTC. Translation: CASSYSGTGKNEQFF.

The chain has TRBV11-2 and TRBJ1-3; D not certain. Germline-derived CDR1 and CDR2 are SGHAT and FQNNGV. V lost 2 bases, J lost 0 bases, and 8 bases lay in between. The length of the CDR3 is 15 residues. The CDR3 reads CASSLTGYSGNTIYF. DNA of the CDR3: TGTGCCAGCAGCTTAACGGGTTACTCTGGAAACACCATATATTTT.

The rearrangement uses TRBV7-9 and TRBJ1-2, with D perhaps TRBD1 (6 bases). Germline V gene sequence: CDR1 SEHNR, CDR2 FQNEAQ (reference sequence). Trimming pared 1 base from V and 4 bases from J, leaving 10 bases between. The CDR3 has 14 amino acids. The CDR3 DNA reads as TGTGCCAGCAGCTTAGGGGACACTTCCTATGGCTACACCTTC. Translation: CASSLGDTSYGYTF.

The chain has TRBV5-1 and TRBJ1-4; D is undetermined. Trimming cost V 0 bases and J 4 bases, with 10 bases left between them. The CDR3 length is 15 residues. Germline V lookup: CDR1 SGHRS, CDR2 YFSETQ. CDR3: CASSLAGRNNEKLFF. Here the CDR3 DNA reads TGCGCCAGCAGCTTGGCCGGCAGGAATAATGAAAAACTGTTTTTT.